Listed below are T cell receptor beta chains from one sample, sequenced in a study of a mutant IDH1 vaccine in newly diagnosed glioma. For these TCRs, the target antigens are not known. The protocol was immunoSEQ multiplex PCR, while the TCRdb copy is restricted to in-frame clones and leaves out a portion. The sample consists of 31,000 or so clones, about 73% of them appearing once. Sequences were derived from PBMCs, sampled from a glioma patient whose treatment included an IDH1 peptide vaccine. The receptors come from a man aged 30 to 39 with glioma. CDR3s include the opening cysteine and the closing phenylalanine or tryptophan. Fields, in order: J gene, D gene, clone size, CDR3 length, V gene, CDR3 DNA, CDR3 protein. D genes are given only for firm matches. A clone size is listed for some rows: how often the clone was seen (once, few, many), or a class if it is expanded.

TRBJ1-1 | - | - | 14 | TRBV28 | TGTGCCAGCAGTCGTAGGCGCCGGGACACTGAAGCTTTCTTT | CASSRRRRDTEAFF
TRBJ1-5 | - | once | 12 | TRBV6-6 | TGTGCCAGCAGCAAAAGCAATCAGCCCCAGCATTTT | CASSKSNQPQHF
TRBJ1-1 | TRBD1 | - | 14 | TRBV5-4 | TGTGCCAGCAGCACGGGACAGGGGTACTCTGAAGCTTTCTTT | CASSTGQGYSEAFF
TRBJ2-4 | - | - | 16 | TRBV5-5 | TGTGCCAGCAGCCTACTCGGAGGAGCGGACAAAAACATTCAGTACTTC | CASSLLGGADKNIQYF
TRBJ1-4 | - | few | 15 | TRBV30 | TGTGCCTGGACCTCAGGGGTCAGGGCCAATGAAAAACTGTTTTTT | CAWTSGVRANEKLFF
TRBJ2-7 | - | few | 13 | TRBV6-1 | TGTGCCAGCAGTGAATATAGGGTGCCTGAGCAGTACTTC | CASSEYRVPEQYF
TRBJ2-1 | - | few | 15 | TRBV7-3 | TGTGCCAGCAGCTCTACCCCGGACAGATACAATGAGCAGTTCTTC | CASSSTPDRYNEQFF
TRBJ2-3 | TRBD1 | - | 14 | TRBV29-1 | TGCAGCGTTGCTGACAGGGGTCGCACAGATACGCAGTATTTT | CSVADRGRTDTQYF
TRBJ2-7 | - | few | 12 | TRBV14 | TGTGCCAGCAGCCAAGCTTTCTACGAGCAGTACTTC | CASSQAFYEQYF
TRBJ1-6 | - | once | 14 | TRBV15 | TGTGCCACCAGCAGCACGGGGGGCGATTCACCCCTCCACTTT | CATSSTGGDSPLHF
TRBJ1-6 | TRBD1 | few | 15 | TRBV7-9 | TGTGCCAGCAGCTTAGAGGGACAGCCAAATTGGGCCCTCCACTTT | CASSLEGQPNWALHF
TRBJ2-7 | TRBD2 | - | 17 | TRBV19 | TGTGCCAGTAGTATAGACGGTACTAGCGGGGGTTTCTACGAGCAGTACTTC | CASSIDGTSGGFYEQYF
TRBJ2-1 | TRBD1 | - | 20 | TRBV6-1 | TGTGCCAGCAGTGGGGACAGGGGCGTCTTCCTGGGGCGAGCCTACAATGAGCAGTTCTTC | CASSGDRGVFLGRAYNEQFF
TRBJ2-3 | TRBD1 | once | 15 | TRBV9 | TGTGCCAGCAGCAAGGGACAGGGTGACACAGATACGCAGTATTTT | CASSKGQGDTDTQYF
TRBJ2-1 | - | once | 16 | TRBV29-1 | TGCAGCGTTGATGGCCCGTGGACCCAGTCCTACAATGAGCAGTTCTTC | CSVDGPWTQSYNEQFF
TRBJ2-2 | TRBD1 | - | 16 | TRBV7-6 | TGTGCCAGCAGCTTAGGTGACAGGGGAGACACCGGGGAGCTGTTTTTT | CASSLGDRGDTGELFF
TRBJ1-1 | - | few | 13 | TRBV30 | TGTGCCTGGAGTTCCGACAGAAACACTGAAGCTTTCTTT | CAWSSDRNTEAFF
TRBJ2-5 | TRBD1 | - | 14 | TRBV4-1 | TGCGCCAGCAGCCCTCAGACAGGGCAAGAGACCCAGTACTTC | CASSPQTGQETQYF
TRBJ1-5 | - | - | 13 | TRBV5-1 | TGCGCCAGCAGCTTGATGGGAAATCAGCCCCAGCATTTT | CASSLMGNQPQHF
TRBJ1-3 | - | - | 14 | TRBV29-1 | TGCAGCGTTGACAGGGATGGCTCTGGAAACACCATATATTTT | CSVDRDGSGNTIYF
TRBJ1-3 | - | few | 15 | TRBV30 | TGTGCCTGGAGTAAAGACGGGTTACGTGGAAACACCATATATTTT | CAWSKDGLRGNTIYF
TRBJ1-1 | TRBD1 | - | 16 | TRBV11-2 | TGTGCCAGCAGATTGGACAGGGGGCGAAGTGGGGCTGAAGCTTTCTTT | CASRLDRGRSGAEAFF
TRBJ2-7 | - | - | 13 | TRBV29-1 | TGCAGCGTTAACAGCGGGTTTAGTGACGAGCAGTACTTC | CSVNSGFSDEQYF
TRBJ2-7 | - | - | 14 | TRBV10-3 | TGTGCCATCAGTGAGCGGGGGATCTCCTACGAGCAGTACTTC | CAISERGISYEQYF
TRBJ1-2 | TRBD1 | - | 15 | TRBV15 | TGTGCCACCAGCAGAGATCGGGGGCAGGGGGTCGGCTACACCTTC | CATSRDRGQGVGYTF
TRBJ2-7 | TRBD2 | - | 18 | TRBV18 | TGTGCCAGCTCACCACCAATCGAGGGTAGCGGGGACCTCTACGAGCAGTACTTC | CASSPPIEGSGDLYEQYF
TRBJ1-2 | TRBD1 | - | 15 | TRBV27 | TGTGCCAGCAGTTCCGACAGGGGGCGGAACTATGGCTACACCTTC | CASSSDRGRNYGYTF
TRBJ1-2 | - | - | 13 | TRBV5-1 | TGCGCCAGCAGTCAGGGCAGGTCCTTCGGCTACACCTTC | CASSQGRSFGYTF
TRBJ2-7 | - | few | 17 | TRBV5-6 | TGTGCCAGCAGCTTGGCCGGGTGGGCAGCCAGCTCCTACGAGCAGTACTTC | CASSLAGWAASSYEQYF
TRBJ2-6 | - | - | 16 | TRBV7-8 | TGTGCCAGCAGCTTAGATCGGGACTCTGGGGCCAACGTCCTGACTTTC | CASSLDRDSGANVLTF
TRBJ1-4 | - | - | 13 | TRBV5-1 | TGCGCCAGCAGTTCGGACAGTTTCGAAAAACTGTTTTTT | CASSSDSFEKLFF
TRBJ2-1 | - | - | 12 | TRBV30 | TGTGCCTCAGACGCAGGTAGGGGCGAGCAGTTCTTC | CASDAGRGEQFF
TRBJ2-7 | - | - | 15 | TRBV5-1 | TGCGCCAGCAGCTTGGAAGGGGCCGTCTCCTACGAGCAGTACTTC | CASSLEGAVSYEQYF
TRBJ1-1 | TRBD1 | - | 13 | TRBV14 | TGTGCCAGCAAGGACAGGGGGGCCACTGAAGCTTTCTTT | CASKDRGATEAFF
TRBJ2-2 | TRBD1 | - | 16 | TRBV9 | TGTGCCAGCAGCGCGACAGGGGGCACGAACACCGGGGAGCTGTTTTTT | CASSATGGTNTGELFF
TRBJ2-1 | TRBD2 | few | 14 | TRBV5-1 | TGCGCCAGCAGCTTAACTAGCGGGAACAATGAGCAGTTCTTC | CASSLTSGNNEQFF
TRBJ2-5 | TRBD2 | - | 14 | TRBV30 | TGTGCCTGGAGTGGGACTAGGGGTAGAGAGACCCAGTACTTC | CAWSGTRGRETQYF
TRBJ2-1 | TRBD2 | - | 15 | TRBV19 | TGTGCCAGTAGCGATCTAGCGGGAGGGAGGAATGAGCAGTTCTTC | CASSDLAGGRNEQFF
TRBJ2-1 | - | - | 12 | TRBV7-3 | TGTGCCAGCAGCGTCGTTATAGGGGAGCAGTTCTTC | CASSVVIGEQFF
TRBJ2-3 | TRBD1 | few | 16 | TRBV28 | TGTGCCAGCAGTTTTCAGGCGGACAGGGGAACAGATACGCAGTATTTT | CASSFQADRGTDTQYF
TRBJ1-5 | - | - | 14 | TRBV6-5 | TGTGCCAGCAGTTACGGGGGAGGCAATCAGCCCCAGCATTTT | CASSYGGGNQPQHF
TRBJ1-2 | - | once | 13 | TRBV28 | TGTGCCTTTCAGCGGGCAGGGAGTTATGGCTACACCTTC | CAFQRAGSYGYTF
TRBJ1-3 | - | medium-sized | 16 | TRBV5-1 | TGCGCCAGCAGCTTGAGGGGAGTCAACTCTGGAAACACCATATATTTT | CASSLRGVNSGNTIYF
TRBJ1-5 | - | - | 14 | TRBV2 | TGTGCCAGCAGTGAACTAACCATCAATCAGCCCCAGCATTTT | CASSELTINQPQHF
TRBJ1-5 | - | - | 13 | TRBV30 | TGTGCCTGGACCCCCACCGTGGGTCAGCCCCAGCATTTT | CAWTPTVGQPQHF
TRBJ1-2 | - | - | 16 | TRBV2 | TGTGCCAGCAGCCTAAGGTCCCGGGACCCCGGTGATGGCTACACCTTC | CASSLRSRDPGDGYTF
TRBJ2-5 | - | - | 14 | TRBV5-4 | TGTGCCAGCAGCTTCCCGGGGGTCCAAGAGACCCAGTACTTC | CASSFPGVQETQYF
TRBJ2-1 | TRBD2 | - | 16 | TRBV19 | TGTGCCAGTAGCCCGGCTAGGCGGGGGGCCTACAATGAGCAGTTCTTC | CASSPARRGAYNEQFF
TRBJ2-3 | - | - | 14 | TRBV27 | TGTGCCAGCAGTTTTACAGGGAGCACAGATACGCAGTATTTT | CASSFTGSTDTQYF
TRBJ2-1 | - | - | 16 | TRBV19 | TGTGCCAGTAGTAAGCCCAGGGATGGGGGTTACAATGAGCAGTTCTTC | CASSKPRDGGYNEQFF
TRBJ1-2 | TRBD1 | - | 16 | TRBV19 | TGTGCCAGTAGTAACCCCAGACAGGGGGTTAGCTATGGCTACACCTTC | CASSNPRQGVSYGYTF
TRBJ2-1 | TRBD2 | - | 16 | TRBV4-2 | TGTGCCAGCAGCCAAAGCGGACTAGCGGGAACCAATGAGCAGTTCTTC | CASSQSGLAGTNEQFF
TRBJ1-3 | - | - | 17 | TRBV9 | TGTGCCAGCAGCGTTAGCTGGGGCAGCTCCTCTGGAAACACCATATATTTT | CASSVSWGSSSGNTIYF